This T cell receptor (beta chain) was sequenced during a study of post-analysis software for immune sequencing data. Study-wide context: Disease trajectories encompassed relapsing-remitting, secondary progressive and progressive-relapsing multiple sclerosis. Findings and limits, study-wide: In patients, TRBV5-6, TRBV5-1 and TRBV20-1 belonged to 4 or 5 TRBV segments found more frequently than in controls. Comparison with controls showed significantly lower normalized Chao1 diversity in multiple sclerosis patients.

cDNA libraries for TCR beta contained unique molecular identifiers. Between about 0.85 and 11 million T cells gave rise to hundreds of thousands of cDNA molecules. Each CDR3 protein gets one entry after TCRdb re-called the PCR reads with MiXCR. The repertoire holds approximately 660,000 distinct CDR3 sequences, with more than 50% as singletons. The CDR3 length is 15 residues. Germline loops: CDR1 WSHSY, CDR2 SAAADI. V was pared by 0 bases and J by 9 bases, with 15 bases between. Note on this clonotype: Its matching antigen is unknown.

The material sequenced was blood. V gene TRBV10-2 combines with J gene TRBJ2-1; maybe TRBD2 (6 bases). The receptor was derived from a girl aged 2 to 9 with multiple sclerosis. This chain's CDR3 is CASSESASGGAEQFF. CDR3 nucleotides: TGCGCCAGCAGTGAGTCGGCCAGCGGAGGGGCTGAGCAGTTCTTC.